This T cell receptor (beta chain) was documented in a study of regulatory T cells in long-lasting Graves disease. Germline-derived CDR1 and CDR2 are LNHDA and SQIVND (reference sequence). The CDR3 totals 16 residues. V was shortened by 3 bases and J by 0 bases, with 12 bases between the two germline ends. Building of the TCR beta libraries involved iRepertoire HTBI primers and Arm-PCR of CDR3 regions. Using its own MiXCR run on the multiplex PCR reads, TCRdb lists one record per CDR3 protein. The repertoire has some 500,000 distinct CDR3 sequences, about 13% of them found once; the top ten carry 8.5% to 10%. The study, taken as a whole, reports: Peripheral blood, not thyroid tissue, was the sole material studied. Patients with persistent Graves' had lower TCR diversity than newly diagnosed patients.

Time point described: newly diagnosed GD, antithyroid drugs for less than 3 months. PBMC RNA was the source of the TCR library. This clonotype was recorded many times. Its antigen remains unknown. The sample was also reused in another study, on T cells in Graves' hyperthyroidism and ophthalmopathy. Turning to that study: Model predictions of ophthalmopathy came a median roughly 6.4 months before onset.

The clonotype was recovered from a man between 25 and 39 years old with Graves disease. The sample in question was peripheral blood mononuclear cells (PBMCs), obtained at new diagnosis, from a patient treated with antithyroid drugs. The gene calls are TRBV19 and TRBJ2-4; the D is unclear. The CDR3, as DNA: TGTGCCAGTAGTATGGCCGGAAGGCGAGCCAAAAACATTCAGTACTTC. Amino acid sequence: CASSMAGRRAKNIQYF.